The 20 T cell receptor beta chains below were found in one sample sequenced in a study of blood T cell repertoires in COVID-19. TCRdb keeps only in-frame clones here, not all; method: immunoSEQ multiplex PCR. The sample holds around 100,000 clones, roughly 84% seen once. The specimen sequenced was peripheral blood. Every receptor here comes from a man aged 40-49 years with acute or convalescent COVID-19.

The chain couples TRBV7-2 to TRBJ2-3; TRBD2 matches 8 bases. Germline V lookup: CDR1 SGHTA, CDR2 FQGNSA. This CDR3 is built from 15 residues. With V trimmed by 5 bases and J by 4 bases, 8 bases remained unmatched. The CDR3, as DNA: TGTGCCAGCAGCCGTAGCGGGAAAGGGTCAGATACGCAGTATTTT. Amino acid sequence: CASSRSGKGSDTQYF.

The V and J genes are TRBV5-1 and TRBJ2-5; 11 bases match TRBD1. With V trimmed by 4 bases and J by 5 bases, 7 bases remained unmatched. The CDR3 is 15 amino acids. Per the germline V gene, CDR1 is SGHRS and CDR2 is YFSETQ. The CDR3 DNA is TGCGCCAGCAGCCACCGGACAGGGGGCTTGGAGACCCAGTACTTC. Protein: CASSHRTGGLETQYF. Using reference TRBV5-1 and TRBJ2-5 for the parts outside the CDR3, the full variable domain is KAGVTQTPRYLIKTRGQQVTLSCSPISGHRSVSWYQQTPGQGLQFLFEYFSETQRNKGNFPGRFSGRQFSNSRSEMNVSTLELGDSALYLCASSHRTGGLETQYFGPGTRLLVL.

This clone was recorded a few times. J is TRBJ2-1 and V is TRBV19; TRBD1 agrees at 7 bases. The CDR3 has 16 residues. The V and J ends lost 5 bases and 3 bases, in that order; junction bases with no gene match: 10. Looked up from germline, CDR1 is LNHDA and CDR2 is SQIVND (reference sequence). The CDR3 DNA is TGTGCCAGTAGTCCCGAAGACAGGGTAGGCTACAATGAGCAGTTCTTC. Amino acids: CASSPEDRVGYNEQFF. The variable domain in full, completed from reference TRBV19 and TRBJ2-1, reads DGGITQSPKYLFRKEGQNVTLSCEQNLNHDAMYWYRQDPGQGLRLIYYSQIVNDFQKGDIAEGYSVSREKKESFPLTVTSAQKNPTAFYLCASSPEDRVGYNEQFFGPGTRLTVL.

V usage is TRBV7-6 and J usage is TRBJ2-5, with 8 bases lining up with TRBD1. Germline V CDR1 and CDR2: SGHVS, FNYEAQ. The V segment lost 2 bases and the J segment 5 bases; nucleotides outside the gene matches: 7. The CDR3 loop spans 15 amino acids. This CDR3 reads CASSLFAGGAETQYF. CDR3 nucleotide sequence: TGTGCCAGCAGCTTATTCGCAGGGGGCGCGGAGACCCAGTACTTC.

The chain is built from TRBV6-6 and TRBJ2-3; possibly TRBD1 for D (5 bases). Germline CDR1 and CDR2: MNHNY and SVGAGI (reference sequence). The CDR3 loop spans 14 amino acids. Trimming shortened V by 5 bases and J by 1 base, and 10 bases separated the two germline ends. CDR3 residues: CASSLARGTDTQYF. The CDR3 DNA reads TGTGCCAGCAGTCTGGCCAGGGGCACAGATACGCAGTATTTT.

The chain links TRBV5-1 to TRBJ1-2; TRBD1 is a possible D gene (6 bases). The CDR3 has 14 residues. The germline V gene encodes CDR1 SGHRS and CDR2 YFSETQ. Trimming stripped 3 bases from V and 0 bases from J, with 9 bases between. The CDR3 loop reads CASSSRTANYGYTF. In DNA form, the CDR3 reads TGCGCCAGCAGCTCCCGGACAGCTAACTATGGCTACACCTTC. The variable domain in full, completed from reference TRBV5-1 and TRBJ1-2, reads KAGVTQTPRYLIKTRGQQVTLSCSPISGHRSVSWYQQTPGQGLQFLFEYFSETQRNKGNFPGRFSGRQFSNSRSEMNVSTLELGDSALYLCASSSRTANYGYTFGSGTRLTVV.

The chain carries TRBV6-1 and TRBJ2-7, with no clear D. CDR3 size: 17 residues. V lost 2 bases and J lost 3, with 20 bases in between. Germline CDR1 reads MNHNS; CDR2 reads SASEGT. The CDR3 protein is CASSEQMAAAADYEQYF. CDR3 nucleotides: TGTGCCAGCAGTGAACAAATGGCGGCGGCCGCAGACTACGAGCAGTACTTC.

The J gene is TRBJ2-3, the V gene TRBV10-3, with D perhaps TRBD2 (5 bases). Trimming cost V 2 bases and J 1 base, with 13 bases left between them. CDR3 length: 16 residues. Germline-derived CDR1 and CDR2 are ENHRY and SYGVKD. CDR3 amino acids: CAISEGRGWGTDTQYF. CDR3 nucleotide sequence: TGTGCCATCAGTGAGGGCCGGGGATGGGGCACAGATACGCAGTATTTT.

V usage is TRBV5-1 and J usage is TRBJ1-6, with TRBD1 identical over 7 bases. The CDR3 is 16 amino acids. Trimming took 0 bases from V and 6 from J; bases not matched to a gene: 6. The germline CDR1 and CDR2 sequences are SGHRS and YFSETQ. The CDR3 nucleotides read TGCGCCAGCAGCTTGGGACAGGGAACCCCTAATTCACCCCTCCACTTT. This encodes CASSLGQGTPNSPLHF.

Only one count was recorded for this clone. This rearrangement joins TRBV10-1 to TRBJ2-2; D is possibly TRBD2 (5 bases). The V gene's germline CDR1 is WNHNN and CDR2 SYGVQD (reference sequence). The CDR3 is 16 amino acids. Trimming shortened V by 0 bases and J by 6 bases, and 14 bases separated the two germline ends. The CDR3 sequence: CASSESNFGRAGELFF. The DNA of the CDR3 is TGCGCCAGCAGTGAGTCGAATTTTGGGAGAGCCGGGGAGCTGTTTTTT.

The chain recombines TRBV6-5 with TRBJ1-2; tentative D call: TRBD1 (6 bases). The germline V and J ends were trimmed by 8 bases and 0 bases, with 10 bases remaining between them. Germline CDR1 MNHEY, CDR2 SVGAGI. This CDR3 contains 13 residues. The CDR3 DNA is TGTGCCAGCGGGGACAACCCTAACTATGGCTACACCTTC. Its translation: CASGDNPNYGYTF.

The chain has TRBV18 and TRBJ1-5, with TRBD1 matching 8 bases. The length of the CDR3 is 14 residues. The germline gives CDR1 KGHSH, CDR2 LQKENI. V shed 1 base and J 7 bases; nucleotides not matched to a gene: 3. CDR3 coding DNA: TGTGCCAGCTCACCACAGACAGGGGCGCAGCCCCAGCATTTT. It is translated as CASSPQTGAQPQHF.

The CDR3 nucleotides read TGTGCCAGTAGTCACAGGGCTAGTGAAAAACTGTTTTTT. Translating it yields CASSHRASEKLFF. The chain has TRBV19 and TRBJ1-4; D perhaps matches TRBD1 (6 bases). Germline CDR1 reads LNHDA; CDR2 reads SQIVND (reference sequence). Deletions cut 5 bases from V and 7 bases from J, with 11 bases between. This CDR3 is 13 amino acids long.

The J gene is TRBJ1-3, the V gene TRBV4-1, with TRBD1 as a possible D gene (5 bases). V shed 0 bases and J shed 0 bases, with 12 bases lying between them. The germline gives CDR1 MGHRA, CDR2 YSYEKL. The CDR3 runs 17 residues. CDR3 sequence (DNA): TGCGCCAGCAGCCAAGAGCGGGGGATCCGCTCTGGAAACACCATATATTTT. Its protein product is CASSQERGIRSGNTIYF.

The chain has TRBV5-1 and TRBJ2-2; the match to TRBD2 covers 9 bases. The V gene end was trimmed by 1 base and the J gene end by 7 bases; junction bases not matched to a gene: 8. The CDR3 covers 16 residues. Looked up from germline, CDR1 is SGHRS and CDR2 is YFSETQ. The CDR3 sequence is CASSLRLLAGSGELFF. CDR3 sequence (DNA): TGCGCCAGCAGCTTGAGACTGCTAGCGGGGAGCGGGGAGCTGTTTTTT.

J is TRBJ2-1 and V is TRBV7-3; 9 nucleotides align to TRBD2. The CDR3 has 15 amino acids. Germline CDR1 and CDR2: SGHTA and FQGTGA. The V and J ends lost 5 bases and 9 bases, in that order; junction bases with no gene match: 11. The CDR3 is CASSPYSGSNREQFF. CDR3 in DNA: TGTGCCAGCAGCCCTTATAGCGGGAGTAATCGTGAGCAGTTCTTC. The full variable domain, completed using reference TRBV7-3 and TRBJ2-1, is GAGVSQTPSNKVTEKGKYVELRCDPISGHTALYWYRQSLGQGPEFLIYFQGTGAADDSGLPNDRFFAVRPEGSVSTLKIQRTERGDSAVYLCASSPYSGSNREQFFGPGTRLTVL.

This chain uses TRBV5-1 with TRBJ2-4; D is undetermined. V lost 5 bases to trimming and J lost 0 bases, with 9 bases between them. The CDR3 consists of 14 residues. CDR1 SGHRS and CDR2 YFSETQ come from the germline V gene. CDR3 region: CASRPVLAKNIQYF. The CDR3 bases are TGCGCCAGCAGACCAGTCTTAGCCAAAAACATTCAGTACTTC.

The CDR3 reads CASRSTSRESTEAFF. DNA for the CDR3: TGTGCAAGTCGCTCCACTAGTAGGGAGAGTACTGAAGCTTTCTTT. The chain combines TRBV12-2 with TRBJ1-1. TRBV12-2 is a listed pseudogene. The CDR3 runs to 15 residues.

In its sample, this clone was seen a few times. The chain couples TRBV11-2 to TRBJ2-6, with a weak D call TRBD1 (5 bases). The CDR3 contains 15 residues. The germline V and J ends were trimmed by 4 bases and 10 bases, with 17 bases remaining between them. The germline V gene has CDR1 SGHAT and CDR2 FQNNGV. The CDR3 reads CASSYGQSSLNVLTF. For the CDR3, the DNA is TGTGCCAGCAGCTATGGACAATCTTCCTTGAACGTCCTGACTTTC.

The gene calls are TRBV5-1 and TRBJ1-2; no clear D. In germline, CDR1 is SGHRS, CDR2 YFSETQ. V was shortened by 4 bases and J by 3 bases, with 13 bases between the two germline ends. CDR3 length: 14 amino acids. The CDR3 sequence is CASSIQDTYYGYTF. The CDR3 nucleotides are TGCGCCAGCAGCATACAAGACACTTACTATGGCTACACCTTC.